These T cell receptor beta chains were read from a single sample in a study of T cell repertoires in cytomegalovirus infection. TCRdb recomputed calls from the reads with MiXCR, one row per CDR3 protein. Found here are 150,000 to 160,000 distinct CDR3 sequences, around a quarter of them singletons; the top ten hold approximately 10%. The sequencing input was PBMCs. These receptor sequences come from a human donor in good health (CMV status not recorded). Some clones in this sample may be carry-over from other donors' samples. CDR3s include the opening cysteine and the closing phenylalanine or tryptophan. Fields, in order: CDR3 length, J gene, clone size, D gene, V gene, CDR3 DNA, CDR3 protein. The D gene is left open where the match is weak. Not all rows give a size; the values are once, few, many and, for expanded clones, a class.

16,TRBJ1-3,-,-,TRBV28,TGTGCCAGCAGAATCGGACGTCGTGGTTCTGGAAACACCATATATTTT,CASRIGRRGSGNTIYF
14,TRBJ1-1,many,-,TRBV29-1,TGCAGCGTTGGTTCAGGGAGCATGAACACTGAAGCTTTCTTT,CSVGSGSMNTEAFF
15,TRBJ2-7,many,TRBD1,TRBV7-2,TGTGCCAGCAGCTCCCCCGGGACAGCCACCTACGAGCAGTACTTC,CASSSPGTATYEQYF
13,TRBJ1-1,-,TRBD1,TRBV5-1,TGCGCCAGCAGTTATGTAAGGGGGCGTGAAGCTTTCTTT,CASSYVRGREAFF
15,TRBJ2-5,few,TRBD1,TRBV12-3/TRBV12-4,TGTGCCAGCAGTTTCGACAGGGGGCGCTTGGAGACCCAGTACTTC,CASSFDRGRLETQYF
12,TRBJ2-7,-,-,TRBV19,TGTGCCAGTAGTATAGAGGGAGCCGAGCAGTACTTC,CASSIEGAEQYF
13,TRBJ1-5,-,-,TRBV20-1,TGCAGTGCTTTAGGGGTAGCTAATCAGCCCCAGCATTTT,CSALGVANQPQHF
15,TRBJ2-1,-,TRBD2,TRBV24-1,TGTGCCACCAGTGATCCTGGACTAGCCTACAATGAGCAGTTCTTC,CATSDPGLAYNEQFF
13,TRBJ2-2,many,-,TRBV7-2,TGTGCCAGCAGCTTAGCGCTTTCCGGGGAGCTGTTTTTT,CASSLALSGELFF
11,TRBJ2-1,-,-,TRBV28,TGTGCCGGCAGGAACTCTAATGAGCAGTTCTTC,CAGRNSNEQFF
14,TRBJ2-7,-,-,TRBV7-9,TGTGCCAGCAGTTTTGAATCCAGGGGCCACGAGCAGTACTTC,CASSFESRGHEQYF
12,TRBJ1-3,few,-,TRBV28,TGTGCCGGAGGGGGTAACGGAAACACCATATATTTT,CAGGGNGNTIYF
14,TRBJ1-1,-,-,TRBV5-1,TGCGCCAGCAGCTTACTCCAGGAAGGGGCTGAAGCTTTCTTT,CASSLLQEGAEAFF
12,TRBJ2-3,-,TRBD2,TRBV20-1,TGCAGTGGCGGGACTAGCCTAGATACGCAGTATTTT,CSGGTSLDTQYF
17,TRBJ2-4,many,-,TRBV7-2,TGTGCCAGCAGCATCATGGGGGGGCGGGGTGCCAAAAACATTCAGTACTTC,CASSIMGGRGAKNIQYF
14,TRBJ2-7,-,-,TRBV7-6,TGTGCCAGCAGCTTGGGGGGACACAACTACGAGCAGTACTTC,CASSLGGHNYEQYF
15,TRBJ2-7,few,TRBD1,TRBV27,TGTGCCAGCAGTTTAGGGGACAGCCACTCCTACGAGCAGTACTTC,CASSLGDSHSYEQYF
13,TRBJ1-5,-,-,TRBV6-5,TGTGCCAGCAGGAGGGTAAGCAATCAGCCCCAGCATTTT,CASRRVSNQPQHF
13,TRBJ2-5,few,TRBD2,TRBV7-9,TGTGCCGGAAGGGAGGGCGACCAAGAGACCCAGTACTTC,CAGREGDQETQYF
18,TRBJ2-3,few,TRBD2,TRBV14,TGTGCCAGCAGCCGGGGGTATGGGGCGGGAGCTCTCACAGATACGCAGTATTTT,CASSRGYGAGALTDTQYF
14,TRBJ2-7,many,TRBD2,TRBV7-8,TGTGCCAGCAGCTATAGCGGGGGGGAATACGAGCAGTACTTC,CASSYSGGEYEQYF
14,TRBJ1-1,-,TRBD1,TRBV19,TGTGCCAGTAGTATGAAGGACAGGGTCACTGAAGCTTTCTTT,CASSMKDRVTEAFF
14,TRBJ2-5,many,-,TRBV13,TGTGCCAGCAGCTTAGCGGGAGATGAGGAGACCCAGTACTTC,CASSLAGDEETQYF
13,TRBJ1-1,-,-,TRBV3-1,TGTGCCAGCAGCCAAGTAGGGGTAACTGAAGCTTTCTTT,CASSQVGVTEAFF
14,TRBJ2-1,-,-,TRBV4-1,TGCGCCAGCAGCCAAGCGACGGCCTACAATGAGCAGTTCTTC,CASSQATAYNEQFF
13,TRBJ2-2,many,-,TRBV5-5,TGTGCCAGCAGCTTCCCGGACACCGGGGAGCTGTTTTTT,CASSFPDTGELFF
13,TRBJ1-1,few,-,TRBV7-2,TGTGCCAGCAGCTTAGAAGACAGGCAACAAGCTTTCTTT,CASSLEDRQQAFF
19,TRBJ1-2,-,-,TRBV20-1,TGCAGTGCTAGAGATCCAGGGCCGGGCCCACTCTATGGCGACTATGGCTACACCTTC,CSARDPGPGPLYGDYGYTF
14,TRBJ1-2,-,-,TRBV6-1,TGTGCCAGCATTTTTGAGTCCCTGGGGTATGGCTACACCTTC,CASIFESLGYGYTF
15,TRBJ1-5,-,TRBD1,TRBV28,TGTGCCAGCACCCCGGACAGGCCTAGCAATCAGCCCCAGCATTTT,CASTPDRPSNQPQHF
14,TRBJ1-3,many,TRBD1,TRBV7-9,TGTGCCAGCAGCTCCCAGGGGGCCGGAAACACCATATATTTT,CASSSQGAGNTIYF